What follows are 10 T cell receptor beta chains derived from one specimen sequenced in a study of T cells after yellow fever vaccination. Using its own MiXCR run on the 5' RACE reads, TCRdb lists one record per CDR3 protein. The sample has some 350,000 distinct CDR3 sequences, approximately 5.7% seen once. This sample comprised PBMCs, obtained 5 days after the yellow fever booster vaccination. The receptors derive from a young man who received the YFV17D yellow fever vaccine.

This clonotype came up many times. The chain recombines TRBV6-2 or TRBV6-3 with TRBJ2-2; either TRBD1 or TRBD2 may fit D (5 bases each). This CDR3 region has 14 residues. Germline V gene lookup returns CDR1 MNHEY and CDR2 SVGEGT. The V end was cut by 2 bases, the J end by 5 bases, with 9 bases between. CDR3 residues: CASSYRGETGELFF. The DNA for the CDR3 is TGTGCCAGCAGTTACCGGGGCGAAACCGGGGAGCTGTTTTTT.

This clonotype was counted between two and nine times. V usage is TRBV7-2 and J usage is TRBJ1-5; TRBD1 aligns across 8 bases. CDR3 length: 16 amino acids. The V gene's germline CDR1 is SGHTA and CDR2 FQGNSA. V was pared by 1 base and J by 4 bases, with 6 bases of the junction left unmatched. The CDR3 DNA follows: TGTGCCAGCAGCTTAGGTCTGGACAGGGTGAATCAGCCCCAGCATTTT. Translation: CASSLGLDRVNQPQHF.

This clonotype was seen a handful of times. The V and J genes are TRBV7-2 and TRBJ2-2; 8 bases align to TRBD1. Germline CDR1 is SGHTA and CDR2 is FQGNSA. Germline trimming cut 6 bases from V and 3 bases from J; bases unmatched to any gene: 6. The CDR3 is 15 residues long. As DNA, the CDR3 is TGTGCCAGCAGTGAGGACAGGGTCGACACCGGGGAGCTGTTTTTT. Encoded protein: CASSEDRVDTGELFF.

The V and J genes are TRBV2 and TRBJ2-5; 7 nucleotides agree with TRBD2. The J segment lost 1 base and the V segment lost 11 bases, leaving 19 bases of the junction unmatched. Germline-derived CDR1 and CDR2 are SNHLY and FYNNEI. The CDR3 covers 17 residues. CDR3 amino acids: CAFSFIPTSGAQETQYF. The CDR3 DNA follows: TGTGCCTTCAGTTTTATCCCCACAAGCGGGGCCCAAGAGACCCAGTACTTC.

This chain uses TRBV20-1 with TRBJ1-6; D gene ambiguous. The CDR3 totals 10 residues. Germline lookup yields CDR1 DFQATT and CDR2 SNEGSKA (reference sequence). The CDR3 nucleotides are TGCACCACCGCATATTCACCCCTCCACTTT. It is translated as CTTAYSPLHF.

This clonotype was counted many times. V and J are TRBV4-3 and TRBJ2-1; TRBD2 aligns across 10 bases. The CDR3 sequence is 17 residues long. Germline values: CDR1 LGHNA, CDR2 YSLEER. J lost 6 bases, V lost 4 bases, and 12 bases had no gene match. CDR3 sequence: CASSLQDSGRIVNEQFF. CDR3 nucleotides: TGCGCCAGCAGCCTACAAGATAGCGGGAGGATAGTCAATGAGCAGTTCTTC.

The chain couples TRBV5-1 to TRBJ2-3, with D uncertain. The CDR3 sequence is 17 residues long. Germline values: CDR1 SGHRS, CDR2 YFSETQ. V shed 0 bases and J shed 0 bases, with 14 bases lying between them. In nucleotides, the CDR3 is TGCGCCAGCAGCTTGGCCGTAAGTTCCACTAGCACAGATACGCAGTATTTT. This sequence encodes CASSLAVSSTSTDTQYF.

This clonotype was found a few times. This sequence joins TRBV27 and TRBJ2-3, with D perhaps TRBD1 or TRBD2 (5 bases each). Germline CDR1 reads MNHEY; CDR2 reads SMNVEV (reference sequence). The CDR3 extends over 14 amino acids. CDR3 coding DNA: TGTGCAGTCTCACGGGGCAATTTCGCAGATACGCAGTATTTT. This encodes CAVSRGNFADTQYF.

The chain employs TRBV7-8 and TRBJ2-7; the match to TRBD1 covers 8 bases. This CDR3 is 14 amino acids long. The germline V gene encodes CDR1 SGHVS and CDR2 FQNEAQ. The V and J ends lost 4 bases and 4 bases, in that order; junction bases with no gene match: 6. The CDR3 loop reads CASSSGTGRYEQYF. DNA for the CDR3: TGTGCCAGCAGCTCCGGGACAGGTCGATACGAGCAGTACTTC.

This clonotype has only a few counts. The CDR3 coding sequence is TGTGCCAGCAGCGTAGTTGGGACTAGCCAAGAGACCCAGTACTTC. It is translated as CASSVVGTSQETQYF. The chain links TRBV7-2 to TRBJ2-5, with 8 bases fitting TRBD2. The V gene end was trimmed by 5 bases and the J gene end by 1 base; junction bases not matched to a gene: 6. Germline CDR1 and CDR2: SGHTA and FQGNSA. This CDR3 is 15 amino acids long.